The 24 T cell receptor beta chains below all came from one sample that was sequenced in a study of Ad26.COV2.S vaccination and SARS-CoV-2 variants. Sample treatment: 19 received Ad26.COV2.S at low or high dose, single or two shots; about 5 received placebo; per-sample allocation not given. The samples date from day 63 after the first vaccine or placebo injection. TCRdb keeps only in-frame clones here, not all; method: immunoSEQ multiplex PCR. The table includes 410,000 or so clones, about nine tenths detected once. Source: peripheral blood, taken in a trial of Ad26.COV2.S vaccine versus placebo. The receptors here all came from a person aged 18 to 59 who received the Ad26.COV2.S COVID-19 vaccine or a placebo.

This rearrangement joins TRBV10-2 to TRBJ1-2; maybe TRBD1 (5 bases). V dropped 10 bases and J dropped 6 bases, with 21 bases sitting between them. Germline-derived CDR1 and CDR2 are WSHSY and SAAADI. CDR3 length equals 14 residues. The CDR3 reads CATTGRVGEDGYTF. The CDR3 nucleotides read TGCGCCACCACAGGAAGGGTCGGCGAGGATGGCTACACCTTC.

This chain links TRBV9 with TRBJ2-5; tentatively, D is TRBD2 (7 bases). The V gene lost 0 bases and the J gene lost 9 bases, with 18 bases spanning the gap. The germline CDR1 and CDR2 sequences are SGDLS and YYNGEE. The CDR3 spans 15 residues. The CDR3 here is CASSVGGGRPGAQYF. The CDR3 nucleotides are TGTGCCAGCAGCGTAGGCGGGGGACGACCAGGGGCCCAGTACTTC.

This chain links TRBV2 with TRBJ1-1, with unresolved D. The V end was cut by 5 bases, the J end by 8 bases, with 9 bases between. Germline CDR1 SNHLY, CDR2 FYNNEI. The CDR3 consists of 11 residues. The CDR3 sequence: CASSRTEEAFF. For the CDR3, the DNA is TGTGCCAGCAGTCGGACGGAGGAAGCTTTCTTT.

The chain combines TRBV7-2 with TRBJ2-1, with 7 nucleotides matching TRBD2. Trimming took 3 bases from V and 3 from J; bases not matched to a gene: 8. This CDR3 contains 16 residues. Germline V CDR1 and CDR2: SGHTA, FQGNSA. The CDR3 DNA reads as TGTGCCAGCAGCTTGTCGGGGGGTATCGGCTACAATGAGCAGTTCTTC. The encoded protein is CASSLSGGIGYNEQFF. Combining the CDR3 with reference TRBV7-2 and TRBJ2-1 gives the whole variable domain GAGVSQSPSNKVTEKGKDVELRCDPISGHTALYWYRQSLGQGLEFLIYFQGNSAPDKSGLPSDRFSAERTGGSVSTLTIQRTQQEDSAVYLCASSLSGGIGYNEQFFGPGTRLTVL.

This rearrangement joins TRBV5-1 to TRBJ2-6; D gene unclear. This CDR3 has 15 amino acids. From germline, CDR1 is SGHRS and CDR2 YFSETQ. The V end was cut by 2 bases, the J end by 3 bases, with 9 bases between. This CDR3 is CASSFAPLGANVLTF. DNA of the CDR3: TGCGCCAGCAGCTTTGCCCCCCTTGGGGCCAACGTCCTGACTTTC.

This clone was observed once. V and J are TRBV27 and TRBJ2-5; 16 bases align to TRBD2. CDR3 length: 18 residues. Germline assignment: CDR1 MNHEY and CDR2 SMNVEV (reference sequence). V lost 6 bases and J lost 7; bases outside the gene matches: 14. The CDR3 here is CASRSGTSGGAGRVTQYF. As DNA, the CDR3 is TGTGCCAGCAGGTCCGGGACTAGCGGGGGGGCAGGTCGAGTGACCCAGTACTTC.

This rearrangement joins TRBV19 to TRBJ1-2; 7 bases match TRBD1. CDR3 size: 14 residues. Germline V gene data show CDR1 as LNHDA and CDR2 as SQIVND (reference sequence). With V trimmed by 9 bases and J by 3 bases, 10 bases remained unmatched. The CDR3 here is CASKSGRGDYGYTF. CDR3 DNA sequence: TGTGCCAGCAAAAGCGGCAGGGGGGACTATGGCTACACCTTC.

V usage is TRBV18 and J usage is TRBJ2-6, with 8 bases aligning to TRBD1. The CDR3 runs to 15 residues. J lost 2 bases, V lost 5 bases, and 2 bases had no gene match. Germline-derived CDR1 and CDR2 are KGHSH and LQKENI. The chain's CDR3 is CASSRDRTGANVLTF. The CDR3 DNA reads as TGTGCCAGCTCAAGGGACAGGACTGGGGCCAACGTCCTGACTTTC.

There are a few counts of this clone. This sequence joins TRBV6-5 and TRBJ1-5; D might be TRBD1 (6 bases). Germline CDR1 MNHEY, CDR2 SVGAGI. Trimming stripped 7 bases from V and 4 bases from J, with 11 bases between. This CDR3 comprises 13 residues. CDR3 sequence: CASKRGANQPQHF. Written as DNA, the CDR3 is TGTGCCAGCAAACGGGGGGCGAATCAGCCCCAGCATTTT.

The gene calls are TRBV19 and TRBJ1-1; D gene unclear. The CDR3 sequence is 15 residues long. Between the trimmed V and J ends, which lost 3 bases and 6 bases, there was a span of 17 bases. CDR1 and CDR2 from the germline V gene are LNHDA and SQIVND (reference sequence). This CDR3 is CASSMGLGVVAEAFF. The CDR3 region has the DNA TGTGCCAGTAGTATGGGCCTTGGGGTTGTGGCTGAAGCTTTCTTT. The complete variable domain, with remaining parts taken from reference TRBV19 and TRBJ1-1, reads DGGITQSPKYLFRKEGQNVTLSCEQNLNHDAMYWYRQDPGQGLRLIYYSQIVNDFQKGDIAEGYSVSREKKESFPLTVTSAQKNPTAFYLCASSMGLGVVAEAFFGQGTRLTVV.

V and J are TRBV5-5 and TRBJ2-7; maybe TRBD1 (5 bases). The germline CDR1 and CDR2 sequences are SGHKS and YYEKEE (reference sequence). V was clipped by 0 bases and J by 6 bases, with 13 bases between them. This CDR3 is 14 amino acids long. CDR3 DNA sequence: TGTGCCAGCAGCTTGGTTAGGGTTAGGGGCGAGCAGTACTTC. Its protein is CASSLVRVRGEQYF.

J is TRBJ2-7 and V is TRBV5-5, with a possible D match to TRBD1 (6 bases). The CDR3 runs 15 residues. Between the trimmed V and J ends, which lost 4 bases and 0 bases, there was a span of 14 bases. Germline V gene sequence: CDR1 SGHKS, CDR2 YYEKEE (reference sequence). CDR3 bases: TGTGCCAGCAGCGCGAGTCCAGGGGTCTCCTACGAGCAGTACTTC. Its protein product is CASSASPGVSYEQYF.

In DNA, the CDR3 is TGTGCCAGTAGTGCGATTCCCGGGACGGAAAATGAAAAACTGTTTTTT. Protein sequence: CASSAIPGTENEKLFF. The chain has TRBV19 and TRBJ1-4; D is possibly TRBD1 (5 bases). CDR3 length: 16 residues. Looked up from germline, CDR1 is LNHDA and CDR2 is SQIVND (reference sequence). Trimming took off 5 bases at V and 5 bases at J, with 18 bases between the two ends.

The chain joins TRBV11-3 to TRBJ1-1; tentative D call: TRBD1 (5 bases). The germline V gene has CDR1 SGHNT and CDR2 YENEEA. V lost 1 base and J 11 bases, leaving 20 bases between the germline ends. The CDR3 has 15 residues. The DNA for the CDR3 is TGTGCCAGCAGCTTAGCCGGCGGGGCCGGCGAGAGGGCTTTCTTT. Translating gives CASSLAGGAGERAFF.

About this clone: Relative to the germline gene, one junction end is altered; a read error may explain this. The chain couples TRBV5-5 to TRBJ1-4; 11 positions agree with TRBD1. This CDR3 has 14 residues. Germline V lookup: CDR1 SGHKS, CDR2 YYEKEE (reference sequence). The CDR3 reads CASSLDVDRGRLTF. In nucleotides, the CDR3 is TGTGCCAGCAGCTTGGATGTGGACAGGGGGCGCTTGACCTTT.

This clone was counted a single time. The V and J genes are TRBV18 and TRBJ1-2; no firm D call. Germline lookup yields CDR1 KGHSH and CDR2 LQKENI. The CDR3 contains 16 residues. Trimming stripped 3 bases from V and 3 bases from J, with 17 bases between. The CDR3 spells CASSPSAQRWDYGYTF. The CDR3 bases are TGTGCCAGCTCACCGTCGGCACAACGGTGGGACTATGGCTACACCTTC.

The chain is built from TRBV11-2 and TRBJ2-2; tentative D call: TRBD2 (7 bases). The CDR3 is 18 residues long. With 7 bases removed from V and 3 bases from J, the gap between germline ends came to 24 bases. CDR1 is SGHAT, CDR2 FQNNGV, per germline. CDR3 DNA sequence: TGTGCCAGCAACTTGGGAGGGAACGGGGGCCTTTACACCGGGGAGCTGTTTTTT. It yields the protein CASNLGGNGGLYTGELFF. The variable domain in full, completed from reference TRBV11-2 and TRBJ2-2, reads EAGVAQSPRYKIIEKRQSVAFWCNPISGHATLYWYQQILGQGPKLLIQFQNNGVVDDSQLPKDRFSAERLKGVDSTLKIQPAKLEDSAVYLCASNLGGNGGLYTGELFFGEGSRLTVL.

DNA for the CDR3: TGTGCCAGCAGCTTAGCGTTGCGGGGAACTGGGTACGAGCAGTACTTC. Its translation: CASSLALRGTGYEQYF. This chain joins TRBV7-2 and TRBJ2-7, with D possibly matching TRBD2 (6 bases). The ends were cut back, 0 bases at V and 4 bases at J, with 16 bases in the middle. Germline V lookup: CDR1 SGHTA, CDR2 FQGNSA. This CDR3 has 16 amino acids.

This rearrangement joins TRBV27 to TRBJ2-7, with a weak D call TRBD1 (6 bases). V lost 4 bases and J lost 3, with 16 bases in between. The CDR3 has 15 amino acids. Germline assignment: CDR1 MNHEY and CDR2 SMNVEV (reference sequence). The CDR3 is CASSSSAGVVYEQYF. CDR3 in DNA: TGTGCCAGCAGTTCGTCGGCAGGGGTAGTCTACGAGCAGTACTTC.

This clone was seen only a few times. The genes are TRBV24-1 and TRBJ2-3, with D hard to call. The V end lost 1 base, the J end lost 3 bases, and 7 bases lay between the germline ends. Germline CDR1 KGHDR, CDR2 SFDVKD. This CDR3 spans 14 amino acids. The CDR3 nucleotides are TGTGCCACCAGTGATTTTGGGCTTACAGATACGCAGTATTTT. Encoded protein: CATSDFGLTDTQYF.

The genes are TRBV7-9 and TRBJ1-5; TRBD1 matches at 8 bases. The CDR3 contains 17 residues. Trimming took 5 bases from V and 2 from J; bases not matched to a gene: 11. The germline V gene has CDR1 SEHNR and CDR2 FQNEAQ (reference sequence). CDR3 coding DNA: TGTGCCAGCAGCCGAGGGCAGGGGGCGGAGGGCAATCAGCCCCAGCATTTT. This encodes CASSRGQGAEGNQPQHF.

This clone was seen once. The chain is built from TRBV7-2 and TRBJ1-5; the D is unclear. With 2 bases removed from V and 0 bases from J, the gap between germline ends came to 5 bases. The CDR3 consists of 14 residues. The germline V gene encodes CDR1 SGHTA and CDR2 FQGNSA. The CDR3 is CASSLKVSNQPQHF. In DNA form, the CDR3 reads TGTGCCAGCAGCTTAAAGGTTAGCAATCAGCCCCAGCATTTT.

The chain is built from TRBV5-1 and TRBJ2-3, with D perhaps matching TRBD1 (5 bases). CDR1 and CDR2 from the germline V gene are SGHRS and YFSETQ. V dropped 0 bases and J dropped 4 bases, with 12 bases sitting between them. The CDR3 sequence is 15 residues long. CDR3 sequence reads: CASSLDDSMADTQYF. The CDR3 DNA reads as TGCGCCAGCAGCTTGGATGACAGTATGGCAGATACGCAGTATTTT.

The V call is TRBV29-1, the J call TRBJ2-7; D tentatively fits TRBD1 or TRBD2 (5 bases each). Trimming left V 8 bases short and J 2 bases short, with 13 bases between. The CDR3 contains 12 residues. CDR1 SQVTM and CDR2 ANQGSEA come from the germline V gene. The CDR3 spells CSTRDDTYEQYF. CDR3 sequence (DNA): TGCAGCACCCGGGACGACACCTACGAGCAGTACTTC.